This TCR beta chain was obtained from a study of CD8+ T cells in alopecia areata. Study-wide context: For 6 to 18 months, tofacitinib was taken, and 6 months off drug followed.

This CDR3 region has 16 residues. Germline V lookup: CDR1 SNHLY, CDR2 FYNNEI. V shed 3 bases and J shed 3 bases, with 18 bases lying between them. Turning to this clone: The antigen remains undetermined.

The treatment: oral pan-JAK inhibitor, 5-10 mg twice daily. cDNA reverse transcribed from extracted RNA served as the sequencing template. Some clones are missing from TCRdb's copy, which holds only in-frame ones; the method was immunoSEQ multiplex PCR. The repertoire holds 190,000 or so clones, with roughly 62% as singletons. Study-level points and caveats: The presence of one nonresponder keeps the tie between baseline CD8+ expansion and response uncertain. Clonality in the scalp and expanded CD8+ clones ranked among the top 100 were significantly decreased by tofacitinib. In lesional scalp, particularly from alopecia totalis/universalis, clonality was higher than in normal scalp.

The TCR originated in a human donor with alopecia areata. The chain employs TRBV2 and TRBJ2-7; D remains ambiguous. This sample comprised CD8+ T cells sorted from blood, obtained at week 24, from a patient treated with tofacitinib. This CDR3 reads CASSDPGPYWNYEQYF. CDR3 DNA sequence: TGTGCCAGCAGTGATCCCGGACCCTACTGGAACTACGAGCAGTACTTC.